Listed here are 5 T cell receptor beta chains from one sample, sequenced in a study of blood T cell repertoires in COVID-19 (dated by TCRdb to 2018 to 2021). Library creation used the immunoSEQ multiplex PCR assay. Imported from immuneACCESS, the table was reduced by TCRdb to in-frame sequences with V and J called. These copies leave out some clones; in studies compared against another copy, an unresolved V gene accounts for under half, and the cause of the remainder is not known. This sample comprises a few hundred thousand clones, around 91% of them detected only once. Of the sample, less than 2% falls within the top ten clones. The sample consisted of PBMCs or T cells enriched from blood (not recorded which). All receptors come from a young woman with acute COVID-19.

CDR3: CASSLADGAILQDNEQFF. As DNA, the CDR3 is TGTGCCAGCAGTTTAGCGGATGGGGCCATTCTACAAGACAATGAGCAGTTCTTC. The J gene is TRBJ2-1, the V gene TRBV28; weak D call: TRBD1 (5 bases). Trimming took 2 bases from V and 5 from J, leaving 22 bases between them. Germline values: CDR1 MDHEN, CDR2 SYDVKM. The CDR3 is made up of 18 amino acids.

The chain joins TRBV7-9 to TRBJ1-6; TRBD1 might be the D (6 bases). In germline, CDR1 is SEHNR, CDR2 FQNEAQ (reference sequence). The CDR3 has 14 residues. Trimming left V 7 bases short and J 5 bases short, with 12 bases between. The CDR3 loop reads CASNVDSNNSPLHF. The CDR3 DNA follows: TGTGCCAGCAACGTGGACAGCAATAATTCACCCCTCCACTTT.

V and J are TRBV18 and TRBJ2-1; 10 bases match TRBD2. Looked up from germline, CDR1 is KGHSH and CDR2 is LQKENI. The junction had 7 bases not matched to a gene; V was cut back by 0 bases and J by 8 bases. This CDR3 comprises 16 residues. The CDR3 nucleotides are TGTGCCAGCTCACCACCGATCCTAGCGGGAGATGATGAGCAGTTCTTC. This codes for CASSPPILAGDDEQFF.

The chain recombines TRBV27 with TRBJ2-1; possible D gene TRBD2, 6 bases. The CDR3 totals 11 residues. Germline V lookup: CDR1 MNHEY, CDR2 SMNVEV (reference sequence). Trimming cost V 6 bases and J 9 bases, with 9 bases left between them. CDR3 bases: TGTGCCAGCAGGTACGGGGGTGAGCAGTTCTTC. Translating gives CASRYGGEQFF.

In its sample, this clone was seen once. J is TRBJ2-7 and V is TRBV5-1; D is uncertain. Germline V gene sequence: CDR1 SGHRS, CDR2 YFSETQ. CDR3 length: 13 residues. V shed 0 bases and J shed 2 bases, with 6 bases lying between them. The CDR3, as DNA: TGCGCCAGCAGCTTGGCCCTAGCCTACGAGCAGTACTTC. As protein: CASSLALAYEQYF.